This T cell receptor beta chain is from a study of cytomegalovirus exposure and HLA in healthy donors. Study-level points and caveats: TCR beta chain V- and J-gene trimming was linked, in a later analysis, to a missense variant in DCLRE1C. A later analysis associated some 16,000 TCR beta sequences with HLA alleles at a 0.05 false discovery rate.

This PCR relied on a set of 60 Vbeta primers and 13 Jbeta primers. Data came from immunoSEQ multiplex PCR; TCRdb stores just in-frame clones and leaves some out. The table includes under 200,000 clones, approximately 85% detected once. The CDR3 has 16 amino acids. V dropped 3 bases and J dropped 3; count of bases not matched to a gene: 8. Germline V gene data show CDR1 as SGHRS and CDR2 as YFSETQ. On this clone: What it binds is not known.

The V gene is TRBV5-1, the J gene TRBJ2-3; TRBD2 aligns across 9 bases. Source material: PBMCs. The clonotype comes from a man between 50 and 59 years old in good health and CMV-seropositive. The CDR3 nucleotides are TGCGCCAGCAGCTACGGACTAGCGAGGGAGACAGATACGCAGTATTTT. It codes for CASSYGLARETDTQYF.